These T cell receptor beta chains were read from a single sample in a study of cytomegalovirus exposure and HLA in healthy donors. Clones were read by immunoSEQ multiplex PCR, and TCRdb kept only the in-frame ones, dropping some. The sample lists 150,000 to 200,000 clones; about 68% were seen once. The specimen sequenced was PBMCs. The receptor source for this set is a female donor in good health and CMV-seronegative. Each CDR3 is given with its conserved first and last residue. D genes are given only for firm matches. Size values are once, few and many counts, or a class for expanded clones, and some rows have none.

clone_size,v_call,j_call,d_call,cdr3_nt,cdr3_aa
once,TRBV7-9,TRBJ1-2,TRBD1,TGTGCCAGCAGCTCAGAGGGGGCGGCTGGCTACACCTTC,CASSSEGAAGYTF
.,TRBV2,TRBJ2-5,TRBD1,TGTGCCAGCAGCTTGGAAGGGGGCCGCAAAGAGACCCAGTACTTC,CASSLEGGRKETQYF
.,TRBV27,TRBJ2-2,TRBD2,TGTGCCAGCAGTTTGGGGGGAGGGGTAACCGGGGAGCTGTTTTTT,CASSLGGGVTGELFF
.,TRBV6-5,TRBJ2-7,TRBD1,TGTGCCAGCAGAAGACAGGGCTACGAGCAGTACTTC,CASRRQGYEQYF
once,TRBV2,TRBJ2-1,.,TGTGCCAGCAGTGTGCTAGTCTACAATGAGCAGTTCTTC,CASSVLVYNEQFF
.,TRBV29-1,TRBJ2-1,.,TGCAGCGTTGCCCCCCCTTACAATGAGCAGTTCTTC,CSVAPPYNEQFF
.,TRBV6-4,TRBJ1-5,TRBD1,TGTGCCAGCAGCCCCGGGACAGGGGAGAGTCAGCCCCAGCATTTT,CASSPGTGESQPQHF
.,TRBV18,TRBJ2-3,.,TGTGCCAGCTCACTTGACAGACGGCACACAGATACGCAGTATTTT,CASSLDRRHTDTQYF
.,TRBV14,TRBJ2-7,.,TGTGCCAGCAGCCCCGGGGGGCTGGTCGACGAGCAGTACTTC,CASSPGGLVDEQYF
.,TRBV7-8,TRBJ2-7,TRBD1,TGTGCCAGCAGCTCCGGGGGCGGGACAGGCTACTACGAGCAGTACTTC,CASSSGGGTGYYEQYF
.,TRBV5-1,TRBJ2-5,TRBD2,TGCGCCAGCAGCTTTCCTACTCCTACTAGCGGGGGGTCAGGGGAGACCCAGTACTTC,CASSFPTPTSGGSGETQYF
.,TRBV11-2,TRBJ2-5,TRBD2,TGTGCCAGCAGCTTAGATTCGAGGCTAGCGGGGCAAGAGACCCAGTACTTC,CASSLDSRLAGQETQYF
.,TRBV5-1,TRBJ1-1,TRBD1,TGCGCCAGCAGCTTGGGGACAGGGGGCCACACGAACACTGAAGCTTTCTTT,CASSLGTGGHTNTEAFF
once,TRBV2,TRBJ2-2,.,TGTGCCAGCAAAGGTCGGCTCGGAGACACCGGGGAGCTGTTTTTT,CASKGRLGDTGELFF
.,TRBV29-1,TRBJ1-2,TRBD1,TGCAGCGTGACGGACAGGGGCGAATATGGCTACACCTTC,CSVTDRGEYGYTF
.,TRBV15,TRBJ2-7,.,TGTGCCACCAGCAGAGATGACCGGGTTTATAACGAGCAGTACTTC,CATSRDDRVYNEQYF
.,TRBV6-4,TRBJ2-5,.,TGTGCCAGCAGCCGGGATTACGGAGAGACCCAGTACTTC,CASSRDYGETQYF
.,TRBV28,TRBJ1-5,.,TGTGCCAGCACGTCGCAGAACAATCAGCCCCAGCATTTT,CASTSQNNQPQHF
.,TRBV4-3,TRBJ2-7,TRBD2,TGCGCCAGCAGCCAAAGGGCCCTCCCCACTAGCGGGACTTCCTACGAGCAGTACTTC,CASSQRALPTSGTSYEQYF
.,TRBV5-1,TRBJ2-1,TRBD2,TGCGCCAGCGAAAGTAGCGGGGGTTACTATGAGCAGTTCTTC,CASESSGGYYEQFF
.,TRBV19,TRBJ2-1,TRBD2,TGTGCCAGTAGTCATACTAGCGGGGCGCAGTTCTTC,CASSHTSGAQFF
.,TRBV6-5,TRBJ1-2,.,TGTGCCAGCAGTGACTACAGGGTAGCGCATGGCTACACCTTC,CASSDYRVAHGYTF
.,TRBV6-1,TRBJ2-3,TRBD2,TGTGCCAGCAGGGGTGGAGGGAGGGCGGGAGATACGCAGTATTTT,CASRGGGRAGDTQYF
.,TRBV30,TRBJ2-7,.,TGTGCCTGGAGTCGGGGGGCCAACGAGCAGTACTTC,CAWSRGANEQYF
once,TRBV7-9,TRBJ1-3,.,TGTGCCAGCAGTCAGAAAGTTACAGGGCATGGAAACACCATATATTTT,CASSQKVTGHGNTIYF
.,TRBV15,TRBJ2-7,.,TGTGCCACCAGCAGGTCCTGGGAGGGGGAGTACGAGCAGTACTTC,CATSRSWEGEYEQYF
.,TRBV6-4,TRBJ2-2,TRBD1,TGTGCCAGCAGTGGACAGGGTGGGCGCACCGGGGAGCTGTTTTTT,CASSGQGGRTGELFF
.,TRBV9,TRBJ2-3,.,TGTGCCAGCAGTCTAGGGGAAACAGATACGCAGTATTTT,CASSLGETDTQYF
.,TRBV5-6,TRBJ1-2,TRBD1,TGTGCCAGCACCATCCCCGGGACAGGGGATCGCTATGGCTACACCTTC,CASTIPGTGDRYGYTF
.,TRBV7-2,TRBJ2-5,.,TGTGCCAGCAGCCCGTGGCGGGGGCCTCAAGAGACCCAGTACTTC,CASSPWRGPQETQYF
.,TRBV9,TRBJ2-1,.,TGTGCCAGCAGCGTAGAAGGGGCCAATGAGCAGTTCTTC,CASSVEGANEQFF
few,TRBV11-3,TRBJ2-5,.,TGTGCCAGCAGCTTGGACTACTACTCGGAGCAGTACTTC,CASSLDYYSEQYF
.,TRBV7-6,TRBJ1-5,.,TGTGCCAGCAGCTTAAGGGGAGGGCCCAATCAGCCCCAGCATTTT,CASSLRGGPNQPQHF
.,TRBV6-1,TRBJ1-4,.,TGTGCCAGCAGTGAAGCCCAGGGGCGGAATGAAAAACTGTTTTTT,CASSEAQGRNEKLFF
few,TRBV19,TRBJ1-2,.,TGTGCCAGTAGTATCCAGGGGAACTATGGCTACACCTTC,CASSIQGNYGYTF
.,TRBV2,TRBJ1-4,.,TGTGCCAGCAGTGATCAGGAAGAAAAACTGTTTTTT,CASSDQEEKLFF
.,TRBV11-2,TRBJ1-6,.,TGTGCCAGCAGCTCCAACAGGGTCGGTTCACCCCTCCACTTT,CASSSNRVGSPLHF